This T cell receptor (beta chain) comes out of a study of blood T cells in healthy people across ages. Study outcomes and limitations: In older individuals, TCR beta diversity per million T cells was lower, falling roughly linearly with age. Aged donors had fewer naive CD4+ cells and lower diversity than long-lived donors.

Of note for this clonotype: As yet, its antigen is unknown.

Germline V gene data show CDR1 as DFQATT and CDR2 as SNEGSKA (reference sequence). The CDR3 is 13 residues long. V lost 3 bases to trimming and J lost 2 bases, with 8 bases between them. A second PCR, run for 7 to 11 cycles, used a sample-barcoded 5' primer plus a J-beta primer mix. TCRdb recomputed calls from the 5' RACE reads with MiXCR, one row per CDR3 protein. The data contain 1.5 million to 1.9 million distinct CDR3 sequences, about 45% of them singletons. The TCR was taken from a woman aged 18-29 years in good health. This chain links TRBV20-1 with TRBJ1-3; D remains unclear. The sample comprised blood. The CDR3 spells CSARIGTGNTIYF. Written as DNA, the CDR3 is TGCAGTGCTAGGATCGGCACTGGAAACACCATATATTTT.